The T cell receptor (beta chain) under discussion was sequenced for a study of blood T cell repertoires in COVID-19. Looking at the study overall: Donors in the United States, Italy and Spain gave samples during acute or convalescent COVID-19.

In terms of age and location, participants ranged from roughly 18 to 95 years and lived in 24 US areas. Clinical history reported by participants formed the basis on which cohorts were assigned. Germline-derived CDR1 and CDR2 are SGHTA and FQGNSA. The CDR3 contains 13 residues. The ends were cut back, 5 bases at V and 2 bases at J, with 9 bases in the middle. Clones were sequenced by immunoSEQ multiplex PCR, and TCRdb holds only the in-frame ones, with some missing. This table has approximately 220,000 clones, roughly 84% appearing once. The clonotype comes from a woman aged 40 to 50 who had recovered from COVID-19. V is TRBV7-2 and J is TRBJ1-1; D unresolved. The sequencing input was PBMCs or T cells enriched from blood (not recorded which). The CDR3 nucleotides read TGTGCCAGCAGCCGGGGAGTCAACACTGAAGCTTTCTTT. It encodes CASSRGVNTEAFF. Complete variable domain (other parts from reference TRBV7-2 and TRBJ1-1): GAGVSQSPSNKVTEKGKDVELRCDPISGHTALYWYRQSLGQGLEFLIYFQGNSAPDKSGLPSDRFSAERTGGSVSTLTIQRTQQEDSAVYLCASSRGVNTEAFFGQGTRLTVV.